Below are 9 T cell receptor beta chains sequenced from a single sample in a study of T cell repertoires in cytomegalovirus infection. TCRdb reanalysed the reads using MiXCR and keeps one entry per CDR3 protein. The profile shows more than 150,000 distinct CDR3 sequences, 25% to 30% of them singletons. The sequenced sample was PBMCs. These receptors originate from a human donor in good health (CMV status not recorded). Some clones in this sample may be carry-over from other donors' samples.

This clonotype was seen many times. V usage is TRBV7-2 and J usage is TRBJ2-7, with unresolved D. The length of the CDR3 is 14 residues. From germline, CDR1 is SGHTA and CDR2 FQGNSA. Trimming took off 0 bases at V and 2 bases at J, with 8 bases between the two ends. The CDR3 sequence is CASSLAGSTYEQYF. The DNA of the CDR3 is TGTGCCAGCAGCTTAGCGGGGTCAACCTACGAGCAGTACTTC.

The rearrangement links TRBV24-1 to TRBJ2-7, with 9 bases that match TRBD1. The CDR3 sequence is 13 residues long. Trimming cost V 3 bases and J 6 bases; bases outside gene matches: 2. Germline V gene data show CDR1 as KGHDR and CDR2 as SFDVKD. CDR3 sequence (DNA): TGTGCCACCAGTGATGGGACAGGGAGCGAGCAGTACGTC. Protein product: CATSDGTGSEQYV.

This clonotype has ten or more counts. The rearrangement uses TRBV7-2 and TRBJ2-4, with D possibly being TRBD2 (6 bases). V lost 2 bases and J 6 bases, leaving 17 bases between the germline ends. The CDR3 sequence is 16 residues long. Germline CDR1 is SGHTA and CDR2 is FQGNSA. CDR3: CASSLSSGGWGNIQYF. For the CDR3, the DNA is TGTGCCAGCAGCTTAAGTTCCGGGGGATGGGGAAACATTCAGTACTTC.

The chain carries TRBV12-3 or TRBV12-4 and TRBJ1-1; TRBD1 aligns across 7 bases. V was pared by 6 bases and J by 4 bases, with 11 bases of the junction left unmatched. The CDR3 runs to 15 residues. The DNA for the CDR3 is TGTGCCAGCAGGTCAAACCCCGCAGGGGGCACTGAAGCTTTCTTT. This codes for CASRSNPAGGTEAFF.

This clonotype was found once. This rearrangement joins TRBV7-9 to TRBJ1-2, with D unclear. V was cut by 5 bases and J by 1 base, with 11 bases left in between. The CDR3 contains 14 residues. Germline assignment: CDR1 SEHNR and CDR2 FQNEAQ (reference sequence). The CDR3 DNA is TGTGCCAGCAGCCACCCGGTACTTAACTATGGCTACACCTTC. It translates to CASSHPVLNYGYTF.

Remarks on this clonotype: The junction departs from the called germline gene at one end, perhaps through a read error. CDR3 nucleotide sequence: TGCGCCAGCAGCCCCCCGGACAGTTCTTACAATGACCAGTTCTTC. The encoded protein is CASSPPDSSYNDQFF. The V and J genes are TRBV5-1 and TRBJ2-1, with a tentative D call TRBD1 (6 bases). The CDR3 length is 15 residues. Germline V gene data show CDR1 as SGHRS and CDR2 as YFSETQ.

This chain links TRBV19 with TRBJ2-5, with 16 bases aligning to TRBD2. The germline CDR1 and CDR2 sequences are LNHDA and SQIVND (reference sequence). This CDR3 is 17 amino acids long. J gave up 5 bases and V 4 bases, and 7 bases lay outside the gene matches. CDR3 in amino acids: CASSNTGTSGGGETQYF. DNA for the CDR3: TGTGCCAGTAGTAATACCGGGACTAGCGGGGGGGGCGAGACCCAGTACTTC.

This clonotype has just a few counts. This sequence joins TRBV7-2 and TRBJ1-2; no definite D call. CDR1 is SGHTA, CDR2 FQGNSA, per germline. V lost 6 bases and J 6 bases, leaving 20 bases between the germline ends. This CDR3 contains 15 residues. The CDR3 DNA reads TGTGCCAGCAGGTCGGCCACACCGGGCTCTAATGGCTACACCTTC. It specifies CASRSATPGSNGYTF.

The chain uses TRBV7-8 and TRBJ2-3; a possible D gene is TRBD1 (6 bases). CDR3 size: 15 residues. The germline gives CDR1 SGHVS, CDR2 FQNEAQ. Trimming took off 5 bases at V and 1 base at J, with 13 bases between the two ends. The CDR3 DNA follows: TGTGCCAGCAGCGCCGCTGGGGGCGGCACAGATACGCAGTATTTT. This translates into CASSAAGGGTDTQYF.